The 20 T cell receptor beta chains reported below all come from one sample, sequenced in a study of blood T cell repertoires in COVID-19. Sequenced by immunoSEQ multiplex PCR; TCRdb stores in-frame clones only, minus some. The top ten hold over 10% of the sample, which has approximately 400,000 clones, around 89% seen once. Input material: peripheral blood. These TCRs come from a woman aged 45 to 65 with COVID-19, enrolled during active disease.

The J gene is TRBJ2-3, the V gene TRBV10-3, with 10 bases aligning to TRBD2. Losses at the gene ends were 10 bases for V and 3 bases for J; bases not matched to a gene: 13. CDR3 size: 16 residues. Germline CDR1 is ENHRY and CDR2 is SYGVKD. Written as DNA, the CDR3 is TGTGCCACCAGCTCTAGCGGGAGACCCTCTACAGATACGCAGTATTTT. It encodes CATSSSGRPSTDTQYF.

The genes are TRBV6-5 and TRBJ1-1, with 7 bases that match TRBD1. This CDR3 region has 13 residues. The V gene end was trimmed by 7 bases and the J gene end by 6 bases; junction bases not matched to a gene: 8. CDR1 MNHEY and CDR2 SVGAGI come from the germline V gene. CDR3 residues: CASTKTGLAEAFF. DNA for the CDR3: TGTGCCAGCACTAAGACAGGGCTGGCTGAAGCTTTCTTT.

The chain combines TRBV2 with TRBJ1-5, with 7 nucleotides matching TRBD1. Germline assignment: CDR1 SNHLY and CDR2 FYNNEI. This CDR3 has 15 amino acids. The trim removed 6 bases at V and 3 bases at J, leaving 8 bases unmatched. DNA for the CDR3: TGTGCCAGCAGCCCCCGGGACAGAAACAATCAGCCCCAGCATTTT. It yields the protein CASSPRDRNNQPQHF.

This clone was seen many times. J is TRBJ1-2 and V is TRBV7-2, with D possibly being TRBD1 (6 bases). CDR1 SGHTA and CDR2 FQGNSA come from the germline V gene. The CDR3 has 17 residues. Trimming shortened V by 1 base and J by 0 bases, and 15 bases separated the two germline ends. CDR3 in DNA: TGTGCCAGCAGCTTAGTGGTGGGACACCCAGCTAACTATGGCTACACCTTC. This gives the protein CASSLVVGHPANYGYTF.

This clone came up once. The DNA of the CDR3 is TGTGCCAGCAGTTTTGGCCAGATCACTGAAGCTTTCTTT. Amino acids: CASSFGQITEAFF. The rearrangement uses TRBV27 and TRBJ1-1; no definite D call. Germline CDR1 is MNHEY and CDR2 is SMNVEV (reference sequence). V gave up 3 bases and J gave up 4 bases, with 9 bases separating them. CDR3 size: 13 residues.

The V call is TRBV5-4, the J call TRBJ1-1; D uncertain. The V end lost 4 bases, the J end lost 5 bases, and 12 bases lay between the germline ends. This CDR3 is 13 amino acids long. Germline CDR1 reads SGHNT; CDR2 reads YYREEE (reference sequence). The CDR3 DNA reads as TGTGCCAGCAGCCCCTTCGGCAGGACTGAAGCTTTCTTT. The encoded protein is CASSPFGRTEAFF. Drawing the rest from reference TRBV5-4 and TRBJ1-1, the complete variable domain is ETGVTQSPTHLIKTRGQQVTLRCSSQSGHNTVSWYQQALGQGPQFIFQYYREEENGRGNFPPRFSGLQFPNYSSELNVNALELDDSALYLCASSPFGRTEAFFGQGTRLTVV.

In DNA, the CDR3 is TGCGCCAGCACCCGCGATGGACACCTTGAAGCTTTCTTT. Protein product: CASTRDGHLEAFF. The chain uses TRBV5-1 and TRBJ1-1; TRBD1 might be the D (5 bases). The CDR3 contains 13 residues. V shed 6 bases and J shed 7 bases, with 16 bases lying between them. Germline CDR1 SGHRS, CDR2 YFSETQ.

This clone appeared once. The chain carries TRBV9 and TRBJ2-1, with D possibly TRBD2 on 6 matching bases. Germline assignment: CDR1 SGDLS and CDR2 YYNGEE. The CDR3 totals 13 residues. Trimming shortened V by 3 bases and J by 11 bases, and 15 bases separated the two germline ends. The CDR3 sequence is CASSAGEDHKQFF. For the CDR3, the DNA is TGTGCCAGCAGCGCTGGGGAGGATCACAAGCAGTTCTTC.

The genes are TRBV6-5 and TRBJ1-1; a possible D gene is TRBD1 (6 bases). CDR1 and CDR2 (germline): MNHEY, SVGAGI. V lost 7 bases and J lost 0, with 9 bases in between. The CDR3 contains 13 residues. The CDR3 reads CASIGGMNTEAFF. In DNA form, the CDR3 reads TGTGCCAGCATAGGGGGTATGAACACTGAAGCTTTCTTT.

The chain couples TRBV5-1 to TRBJ2-5, with 8 nucleotides matching TRBD2. V dropped 3 bases and J dropped 5; count of bases not matched to a gene: 18. The length of the CDR3 is 18 residues. CDR1 SGHRS and CDR2 YFSETQ come from the germline V gene. DNA of the CDR3: TGCGCCAGCAGCTACCTTTATGAGCGGGGGAACCTAAGGGAGACCCAGTACTTC. It specifies CASSYLYERGNLRETQYF.

The table lists this clone with a count of one. The chain couples TRBV27 to TRBJ1-6; TRBD1 is a possible D gene (6 bases). V was clipped by 2 bases and J by 1 base, with 21 bases between them. The CDR3 extends over 20 amino acids. Germline V gene sequence: CDR1 MNHEY, CDR2 SMNVEV (reference sequence). In DNA, the CDR3 is TGTGCCAGCAGTTTAAACGCCCAGGGCAGGGGAAGTTCCTATAATTCACCCCTCCACTTT. Its translation: CASSLNAQGRGSSYNSPLHF.

The chain uses TRBV13 and TRBJ2-2, with a weak D call TRBD1 (6 bases). V lost 0 bases, J lost 0 bases, and 14 bases lay in between. The CDR3 consists of 18 residues. Germline CDR1 PRHDT, CDR2 FYEKMQ (reference sequence). CDR3 protein: CASSLGDRRYSNTGELFF. The CDR3 DNA reads as TGTGCCAGCAGCTTAGGAGACAGGAGATACTCGAACACCGGGGAGCTGTTTTTT. Together with reference TRBV13 and TRBJ2-2, the CDR3 gives the full variable domain: AAGVIQSPRHLIKEKRETATLKCYPIPRHDTVYWYQQGPGQDPQFLISFYEKMQSDKGSIPDRFSAQQFSDYHSELNMSSLELGDSALYFCASSLGDRRYSNTGELFFGEGSRLTVL.

The gene calls are TRBV11-2 and TRBJ2-2; 7 bases line up with TRBD2. Germline-derived CDR1 and CDR2 are SGHAT and FQNNGV. The V and J ends lost 7 bases and 1 base, in that order; junction bases with no gene match: 3. The CDR3 has 14 residues. In nucleotides, the CDR3 is TGTGCCAGCACCTGGGAGGGGAACACCGGGGAGCTGTTTTTT. Translation: CASTWEGNTGELFF.

The J gene is TRBJ1-2, the V gene TRBV13; possibly TRBD1 for D (5 bases). Per germline, CDR1 PRHDT and CDR2 FYEKMQ (reference sequence). The CDR3 sequence is 14 residues long. V lost 0 bases to trimming and J lost 6 bases, with 11 bases between them. CDR3 sequence reads: CASSLGDRSDGYTF. DNA for the CDR3: TGTGCCAGCAGCTTAGGAGACAGATCCGATGGCTACACCTTC.

The chain links TRBV24-1 to TRBJ1-2; 7 bases are a match to TRBD1. CDR1 is KGHDR, CDR2 SFDVKD, per germline. The trim removed 4 bases at V and 8 bases at J, leaving 9 bases unmatched. There are 14 residues in the CDR3. The CDR3 nucleotides read TGTGCCACCAGTGACTACCGACAGGGCGGCGGCTACACCTTC. Its translation is CATSDYRQGGGYTF.

A note on this clone: Other nucleotide sequences in the sample specify the same CDR3. V is TRBV30 and J is TRBJ2-7; 8 bases match TRBD2. CDR3 length equals 14 residues. From germline, CDR1 is GTSNPN and CDR2 SVGIG (reference sequence). V was clipped by 2 bases and J by 0 bases; unmatched bases: 3. In DNA form, the CDR3 reads TGTGCCTGGAGTCGGGGGGGAAGCTCCTACGAGCAGTACTTC. Protein: CAWSRGGSSYEQYF.

The genes are TRBV3-1 (or the pseudogene TRBV3-2) and TRBJ2-7; D is uncertain. Germline V gene data show CDR1 as LGHDT and CDR2 as YNNKEL (reference sequence). V dropped 2 bases and J dropped 0 bases, with 14 bases sitting between them. CDR3 size: 16 residues. DNA of the CDR3: TGTGCCAGCAGCCAATCCCCGACTGCACTCTCCTACGAGCAGTACTTC. Protein sequence: CASSQSPTALSYEQYF.

The chain is built from TRBV11-2 and TRBJ2-2; 9 positions agree with TRBD2. Germline V CDR1 and CDR2: SGHAT, FQNNGV. V lost 5 bases, J lost 1 base, and 2 bases stayed unmatched. This CDR3 contains 15 residues. CDR3 in amino acids: CASSLAGRNTGELFF. CDR3 nucleotide sequence: TGTGCCAGCAGCCTAGCGGGGAGGAACACCGGGGAGCTGTTTTTT.

The chain has TRBV7-2 and TRBJ1-5; tentatively, D is TRBD1 (6 bases). Germline-derived CDR1 and CDR2 are SGHTA and FQGNSA. Trimming pared 1 base from V and 1 base from J, leaving 14 bases between. The CDR3 sequence is 17 residues long. The CDR3 sequence: CASSLVGGAGSNQPQHF. In nucleotides, the CDR3 is TGTGCCAGCAGCTTAGTGGGGGGGGCCGGGAGCAATCAGCCCCAGCATTTT.

The rearrangement uses TRBV27 and TRBJ2-7; D gene uncertain. Trimming left V 4 bases short and J 3 bases short, with 10 bases between. Germline-derived CDR1 and CDR2 are MNHEY and SMNVEV (reference sequence). There are 13 residues in the CDR3. CDR3 in amino acids: CASSSTTDYEQYF. As DNA, the CDR3 is TGTGCCAGCAGTTCAACAACAGACTACGAGCAGTACTTC.